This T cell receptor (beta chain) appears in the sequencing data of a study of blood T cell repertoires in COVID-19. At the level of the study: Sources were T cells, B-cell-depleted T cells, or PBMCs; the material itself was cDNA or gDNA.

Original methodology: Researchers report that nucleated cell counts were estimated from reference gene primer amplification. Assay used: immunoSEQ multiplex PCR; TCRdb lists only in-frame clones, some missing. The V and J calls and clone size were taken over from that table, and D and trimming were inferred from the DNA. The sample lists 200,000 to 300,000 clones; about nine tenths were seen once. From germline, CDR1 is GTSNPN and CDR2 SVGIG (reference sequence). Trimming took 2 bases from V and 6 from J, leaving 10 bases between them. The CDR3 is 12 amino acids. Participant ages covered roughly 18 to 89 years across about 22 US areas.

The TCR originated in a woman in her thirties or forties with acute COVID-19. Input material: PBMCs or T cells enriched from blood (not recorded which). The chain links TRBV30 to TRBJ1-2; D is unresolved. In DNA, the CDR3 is TGTGCCTGGAGTCCCATACGCGATGGCTACACCTTC. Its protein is CAWSPIRDGYTF.